This T cell receptor (beta chain) appears in the sequencing data of a study of memory CD4+ T cells and cytomegalovirus serostatus. About the research overall: This sample comes from healthy Belgian adults, several CMV seropositive, approximately 25 seronegative.

The data were produced by immunoSEQ multiplex PCR, yet TCRdb's version contains in-frame clones alone and is incomplete. The table includes approximately 50,000 clones, over 70% detected once. Single viable CD3+CD4+CD8-CD45RO+ cells were sorted as the memory CD4+ T cells. General observations from the study: CD4+ memory repertoires contained about two fifths of the roughly 150 reported CMV TCRbeta sequences.

This clone was observed a few times. Its matching antigen is unknown. Trimming pared 5 bases from V and 11 bases from J, leaving 16 bases between. Germline V gives CDR1 MNHEY, CDR2 SVGAGI. The CDR3 contains 13 residues. Sequenced sample: memory CD4+ T cells from blood. V and J are TRBV6-5 and TRBJ1-5; D is unclear. This TCR came from an adult in good health and CMV-seropositive. The CDR3 here is CASSQILSGSQHF. In DNA form, the CDR3 reads TGTGCCAGCAGTCAAATATTATCGGGTTCCCAGCATTTT.